The next 17 T cell receptor beta chains were all read from a single sample in a study of blood T cell repertoires in COVID-19. TCRdb's table, derived via immunoSEQ multiplex PCR, lists solely in-frame clones and lacks some. The sample has around 170,000 clones, 84% seen once. The sample comprised PBMCs or T cells enriched from blood (not recorded which). Every receptor here comes from a woman aged 50 to 60 who had recovered from COVID-19.

The CDR3 DNA is TGTGCCAGCTCACCAGAGGCTGGGAACACTGAAGCTTTCTTT. It is translated as CASSPEAGNTEAFF. The V call is TRBV18, the J call TRBJ1-1; D ambiguous. Deletions cut 2 bases from V and 1 base from J, with 8 bases between. This CDR3 comprises 14 residues. The germline V gene encodes CDR1 KGHSH and CDR2 LQKENI.

The chain has TRBV12-5 and TRBJ1-4; D unresolved. The germline V and J ends were trimmed by 2 bases and 0 bases, with 10 bases remaining between them. CDR3 size: 16 residues. Germline V gene data show CDR1 as LGHNT and CDR2 as FRNRAP. The DNA for the CDR3 is TGTGCTAGTGGTTTGTGGTCAGGCACAACTAATGAAAAACTGTTTTTT. Translation: CASGLWSGTTNEKLFF.

The chain is built from TRBV7-2 and TRBJ1-1; perhaps TRBD1 as D (6 bases). V was shortened by 7 bases and J by 1 base, with 16 bases between the two germline ends. Per the germline V gene, CDR1 is SGHTA and CDR2 is FQGNSA. This CDR3 is built from 15 residues. The CDR3, as DNA: TGTGCCAGCATAACACTCAGGGGACCGAACACTGAAGCTTTCTTT. Translated: CASITLRGPNTEAFF.

V usage is TRBV7-2 and J usage is TRBJ2-7, with D possibly being TRBD2 (5 bases). CDR1 and CDR2 from the germline V gene are SGHTA and FQGNSA. There are 14 residues in the CDR3. V was clipped by 5 bases and J by 3 bases, with 14 bases between them. Here the CDR3 DNA reads TGTGCCAGCAGCGTAATCCCCGGGGACTACGAGCAGTACTTC. Translated: CASSVIPGDYEQYF.

The chain is built from TRBV7-2 and TRBJ2-5; 7 nucleotides line up with TRBD2. With 1 base clipped from V and 7 bases from J, the junction kept 3 bases outside the gene matches. This CDR3 has 13 amino acids. Germline-derived CDR1 and CDR2 are SGHTA and FQGNSA. The CDR3 DNA reads TGTGCCAGCAGCTTAGGAGGGGAGGGGACCCAGTACTTC. Protein sequence: CASSLGGEGTQYF.

The V gene is TRBV7-3, the J gene TRBJ2-3, with a weak D call TRBD2 (6 bases). This CDR3 comprises 14 residues. The V gene lost 4 bases and the J gene lost 6 bases, with 14 bases spanning the gap. Germline V gene data show CDR1 as SGHTA and CDR2 as FQGTGA. The DNA for the CDR3 is TGTGCCAGCAGCTCACCCCACGGAGGGGATACGCAGTATTTT. The encoded protein is CASSSPHGGDTQYF.

This clone turned up a few times. V gene TRBV19 combines with J gene TRBJ1-4, with D tentatively TRBD1 (6 bases). Germline lookup yields CDR1 LNHDA and CDR2 SQIVND (reference sequence). The CDR3 is made up of 12 amino acids. Trimming pared 4 bases from V and 7 bases from J, leaving 7 bases between. CDR3 nucleotides: TGTGCCAGTAGTAAGGACAGTGAAAAACTGTTTTTT. Translating gives CASSKDSEKLFF.

The chain employs TRBV7-6 and TRBJ1-1; no firm D call. Germline CDR1 SGHVS, CDR2 FNYEAQ. The CDR3 is 13 amino acids. V was clipped by 1 base and J by 6 bases, with 9 bases between them. The CDR3 DNA reads as TGTGCCAGCAGCTTAGGGAGCGCGGCTGAAGCTTTCTTT. It is translated as CASSLGSAAEAFF.

This clone appeared a single time. The chain couples TRBV3-1 (or the pseudogene TRBV3-2) to TRBJ2-3; D remains ambiguous. CDR3 length equals 15 residues. Trimming stripped 2 bases from V and 4 bases from J, with 13 bases between. CDR1 and CDR2 from the germline V gene are LGHDT and YNNKEL (reference sequence). The CDR3 DNA sequence: TGTGCCAGCAGCCAAAACTACCTAGGCCCAGATACGCAGTATTTT. Translated: CASSQNYLGPDTQYF.

The V and J genes are TRBV28 and TRBJ2-5, with TRBD1 identical over 7 bases. Germline trimming cut 7 bases from V and 2 bases from J; bases unmatched to any gene: 7. The CDR3 consists of 14 residues. Germline CDR1 MDHEN, CDR2 SYDVKM. This CDR3 reads CASKAGTAQETQYF. For the CDR3, the DNA is TGTGCCAGCAAGGCCGGGACAGCGCAAGAGACCCAGTACTTC.

The rearrangement uses TRBV5-4 and TRBJ1-1, with D unresolved. Looked up from germline, CDR1 is SGHNT and CDR2 is YYREEE (reference sequence). CDR3 length: 12 residues. The germline V and J ends were trimmed by 0 bases and 11 bases, with 11 bases remaining between them. Written as DNA, the CDR3 is TGTGCCAGCAGCTTGGCTCCGGGCGGGGCTTTCTTT. It translates to CASSLAPGGAFF.

The chain has TRBV5-5 and TRBJ1-5, with 8 bases fitting TRBD1. Looked up from germline, CDR1 is SGHKS and CDR2 is YYEKEE (reference sequence). The V gene end was trimmed by 1 base and the J gene end by 4 bases; junction bases not matched to a gene: 10. The CDR3 runs to 17 residues. CDR3 sequence: CASSLPIGQGGNQPQHF. In DNA, the CDR3 is TGTGCCAGCAGCTTGCCGATAGGACAGGGAGGGAATCAGCCCCAGCATTTT. Together with reference TRBV5-5 and TRBJ1-5, the CDR3 gives the full variable domain: DAGVTQSPTHLIKTRGQQVTLRCSPISGHKSVSWYQQVLGQGPQFIFQYYEKEERGRGNFPDRFSARQFPNYSSELNVNALLLGDSALYLCASSLPIGQGGNQPQHFGDGTRLSIL.

This clone was seen only once. The gene calls are TRBV7-9 and TRBJ1-5; D is possibly TRBD1 (5 bases). There are 19 residues in the CDR3. Trimming pared 4 bases from V and 2 bases from J, leaving 24 bases between. CDR1 and CDR2 (germline): SEHNR, FQNEAQ (reference sequence). The CDR3 DNA follows: TGTGCCAGCAGCTATTGGACCAACCCAGGGAGGACGGGCAATCAGCCCCAGCATTTT. Amino acids: CASSYWTNPGRTGNQPQHF.

The chain joins TRBV5-4 to TRBJ1-2; D might be TRBD1 (6 bases). Germline CDR1 reads SGHNT; CDR2 reads YYREEE (reference sequence). The CDR3 has 15 amino acids. V lost 2 bases to trimming and J lost 7 bases, with 18 bases between them. The CDR3 reads CASSLGGDFQGGYTF. For the CDR3, the DNA is TGTGCCAGCAGCTTAGGGGGGGACTTTCAGGGTGGCTACACCTTC.

In its sample, this clone was seen a few times. The chain employs TRBV7-9 and TRBJ1-2, with D possibly matching TRBD1 (6 bases). CDR1 is SEHNR and CDR2 is FQNEAQ in the germline V gene (reference sequence). V lost 5 bases and J lost 4, with 17 bases in between. The CDR3 loop spans 15 amino acids. CDR3 sequence: CASSPTGNPTYGYTF. The CDR3 nucleotides read TGTGCCAGCAGCCCAACAGGGAACCCGACCTATGGCTACACCTTC.

This chain links TRBV19 with TRBJ1-5; D is uncertain. V shed 1 base and J shed 4 bases, with 8 bases lying between them. From germline, CDR1 is LNHDA and CDR2 SQIVND (reference sequence). The CDR3 contains 14 residues. As DNA, the CDR3 is TGTGCCAGTAGTATAGTCCCCCCAAATCAGCCCCAGCATTTT. It encodes CASSIVPPNQPQHF.

This chain links TRBV19 with TRBJ2-5, with a weak D call TRBD1 (5 bases). In germline, CDR1 is LNHDA, CDR2 SQIVND (reference sequence). The CDR3 has 12 residues. V was shortened by 5 bases and J by 7 bases, with 11 bases between the two germline ends. The CDR3 bases are TGTGCCAGTAGTGCCTTAACAGGGACCCAGTACTTC. Translating it yields CASSALTGTQYF. Combining the CDR3 with reference TRBV19 and TRBJ2-5 gives the whole variable domain DGGITQSPKYLFRKEGQNVTLSCEQNLNHDAMYWYRQDPGQGLRLIYYSQIVNDFQKGDIAEGYSVSREKKESFPLTVTSAQKNPTAFYLCASSALTGTQYFGPGTRLLVL.